This T cell receptor (beta chain) was sequenced in a study of CD8+ T cells in alopecia areata. Across the study: Those patients who were treated received oral tofacitinib, which was given at 5 to 10 mg twice daily for moderate-to-severe alopecia areata.

RNA extraction and reverse transcription yielded cDNA as sequencing template. Generated by immunoSEQ multiplex PCR, the TCRdb table keeps only in-frame clones and is missing some. The sample lists hundreds of thousands of clones, 50% to 70% occurring once. Only a few counts were recorded for this clone. The germline CDR1 and CDR2 sequences are SQVTM and ANQGSEA. The CDR3 spans 15 residues. V was pared by 0 bases and J by 7 bases, with 6 bases of the junction left unmatched. The input for sequencing was CD4+ T cells sorted from blood, taken at week 0. The TCR originated in a human donor with alopecia areata. The gene calls are TRBV29-1 and TRBJ1-4; 9 bases line up with TRBD1. The CDR3 here is CSVEDEGQGGEKLFF. CDR3 in DNA: TGCAGCGTTGAAGATGAGGGACAGGGAGGTGAAAAACTGTTTTTT.